The text below deals with one T cell receptor beta chain. Its antigen is not identified. This record comes from a study of shared clonotypes between healthy human individuals. Assay: immunoSEQ multiplex PCR; the TCRdb copy retains only in-frame clones and omits some. Here the sample spans a few million clones, roughly nine tenths being singletons. The CDR3 extends over 15 amino acids. CDR1 is SNHLY, CDR2 FYNNEI, per germline. The J segment lost 0 bases and the V segment lost 7 bases, leaving 4 bases of the junction unmatched. A split of CD4+ cells into CD45RA+ naive and CD45RA-negative memory subsets was performed. Overall study findings and caveats: Donor clonotype sharing was expected to depend on sequencing depth. The study generally estimated greater richness for naive than memory subsets. Rarefaction showed that sequencing of sorted subsets was incomplete (despite large depth).

The sample comprised naive CD4+ T cells sorted from blood. Subset here: CD45RA+ positively selected. This TCR was sampled from a man younger than 35 in good health. The chain has TRBV2 and TRBJ1-2; 11 bases agree with TRBD1. CDR3 coding DNA: TGTGCCAGCAAGGGACAGGGGGTCGCTAACTATGGCTACACCTTC. As protein: CASKGQGVANYGYTF.